The 16 T cell receptor beta chains below all came from one sample that was sequenced in a study of tumor-infiltrating lymphocytes in primary liver carcinoma (dated by TCRdb to the late 2010s). TCRdb lists the instrument as Illumina HiSeq 2500. A constant-region primer and ProtoScript II reverse transcriptase were used to reverse-transcribe TCRbeta-specific cDNA from roughly 0.55 ug total RNA. Construction of the TCRbeta libraries relied on three nested rounds of multiplex PCR, following a slightly modified ARM-PCR procedure. Each of the first two PCR rounds ran for around 9 cycles and used multiplex TRBV1-TRBV30 forward primers together with a Cbeta reverse primer. The raw public data were reprocessed by TCRdb itself: fastp quality trimming at Q25, MiXCR clonotype calling, in-frame beta chains only. Rows with a matching CDR3 protein are joined into one entry that keeps the most common DNA and genes. The sample contains fewer than 400,000 distinct CDR3 sequences, 60% to 80% of them found a single time. The top ten constitute roughly 9% of the sample.

Blood RNA was extracted from unsorted whole blood using TRIzol reagent, and germline DNA was obtained with the DNeasy Blood & Tissue kit. Sequencing used peripheral blood. The origin of the receptors is a man aged 35 to 55 with primary liver carcinoma and hepatitis B virus infection.

The chain couples TRBV7-9 to TRBJ2-3; D is undetermined. Germline assignment: CDR1 SEHNR and CDR2 FQNEAQ (reference sequence). The CDR3 has 14 residues. The V and J ends lost 4 bases and 0 bases respectively, with 8 bases between them. CDR3 DNA: TGTGCCAGCAGCTCTTCTATTAGCACAGATACGCAGTATTTT. This codes for CASSSSISTDTQYF. The whole variable domain, filled in from reference TRBV7-9 and TRBJ2-3, reads DTGVSQNPRHKITKRGQNVTFRCDPISEHNRLYWYRQTLGQGPEFLTYFQNEAQLEKSRLLSDRFSAERPKGSFSTLEIQRTEQGDSAMYLCASSSSISTDTQYFGPGTRLTVL.

This clonotype has only a few counts. Germline and junction disagree at one end, which may indicate a read error. The chain employs TRBV12-3 or TRBV12-4 and TRBJ2-7, with 7 bases aligning to TRBD2. The CDR3 runs to 13 residues. In DNA form, the CDR3 reads TGTGTCAGCAGTTTCCGCGGGAGATGGGTGCAGTACTTC. Its protein is CVSSFRGRWVQYF.

This clonotype was picked up a small number of times. A much larger clone differs by one base, so this may be a read error. The chain combines TRBV29-1 with TRBJ2-3, with 15 bases matching TRBD2. The junction had 7 bases not matched to a gene; V was cut back by 5 bases and J by 4 bases. The CDR3 runs 16 residues. Per the germline V gene, CDR1 is SQVTM and CDR2 is ANQGSEA. CDR3 coding DNA: TGCAGCGTTTCCGGGACTAGCGGGAGGACCGCAGATACGCAGTATTTT. It yields the protein CSVSGTSGRTADTQYF.

Points on this clonotype: This clone may be a read error of a much larger clone one base away. V is TRBV12-3 or TRBV12-4 and J is TRBJ2-1, with a weak D call TRBD2 (5 bases). This CDR3 spans 13 amino acids. Trimming removed 8 bases at V and 3 bases at J, with 11 bases between. The CDR3 DNA follows: TGTGCCAGCTGTTGGGGAGACTACAATGAGCAGTTCTTC. Its protein is CASCWGDYNEQFF.

CDR3 in amino acids: CASSLRTGGSTDTQYF. For the CDR3, the DNA is TGCGCCAGCAGCTTGAGGACGGGCGGCAGCACAGATACGCAGTATTTT. The chain joins TRBV5-1 to TRBJ2-3; D gene ambiguous. CDR1 is SGHRS, CDR2 YFSETQ, per germline. Trimming stripped 1 base from V and 0 bases from J, with 12 bases between. The CDR3 spans 16 residues.

The CDR3 sequence: CASSLESEYTGELFF. CDR3 DNA: TGTGCCAGCAGCCTCGAAAGCGAATACACCGGGGAGCTGTTTTTT. The rearrangement joins TRBV4-2 to TRBJ2-2; D ambiguous. This CDR3 contains 15 residues. Germline V CDR1 and CDR2: LGHNA, YNFKEQ. V was shortened by 4 bases and J by 3 bases, with 12 bases between the two germline ends.

Of note for this clonotype: The junction does not match germline at one end; this may be a read error. V and J are TRBV11-2 and TRBJ2-2; D is possibly TRBD1 (6 bases). This CDR3 has 14 residues. CDR1 and CDR2 from the germline V gene are SGHAT and FQNNGV. CDR3 in amino acids: CVSSPRPEGGELFF. The CDR3 coding sequence is TGTGTCAGCAGCCCCCGCCCGGAAGGGGGAGAGCTGTTTTTT. The variable domain in full, with the rest retrieved from reference TRBV11-2 and TRBJ2-2, is EAGVAQSPRYKIIEKRQSVAFWCNPISGHATLYWYQQILGQGPKLLIQFQNNGVVDDSQLPKDRFSAERLKGVDSTLKIQPAKLEDSAVYLCVSSPRPEGGELFFGEGSRLTVL.

Points on this clonotype: Germline is not matched at one junction end, which may reflect a read error. V gene TRBV7-9 combines with J gene TRBJ2-2, with D uncertain. Germline values: CDR1 SEHNR, CDR2 FQNEAQ (reference sequence). The CDR3 has 16 residues. The CDR3 DNA is TGTGCCAGCAGCTACGTTTCAGGAGCGAACACAGGGGAGCTGTTTTTT. As protein: CASSYVSGANTGELFF.

This sequence joins TRBV19 and TRBJ2-1; a weak D match, TRBD2 (5 bases). Trimming removed 6 bases from V and 7 bases from J, with 16 bases in between. The CDR3 spans 14 residues. Germline-derived CDR1 and CDR2 are LNHDA and SQIVND (reference sequence). Here the CDR3 DNA reads TGTGCCAGTAGCGTGAGGGATATCCAGAATGAGCAGTTCTTC. Translated: CASSVRDIQNEQFF.

The chain couples TRBV6-6 to TRBJ1-5; the D gene is possibly TRBD1 (6 bases). Germline V gene data show CDR1 as MNHNY and CDR2 as SVGAGI (reference sequence). The CDR3 runs to 17 residues. The V end was cut by 2 bases, the J end by 2 bases, with 16 bases between. The chain's CDR3 is CASSYTNMGGGNQPQHF. For the CDR3, the DNA is TGTGCCAGCAGTTACACGAATATGGGGGGCGGCAATCAGCCCCAGCATTTT.

This clonotype showed up many times. V is TRBV6-5 and J is TRBJ2-1, with TRBD2 matching 14 bases. CDR1 MNHEY and CDR2 SVGAGI come from the germline V gene. The CDR3 is 17 residues long. V dropped 3 bases and J dropped 8; count of bases not matched to a gene: 9. The CDR3 nucleotides are TGTGCCAGCAGTTATTCCGGGACTAGCGGGAGAGTCGATGAGCAGTTCTTC. Amino acid sequence: CASSYSGTSGRVDEQFF.

This chain links TRBV4-1 with TRBJ2-2, with 8 bases aligning to TRBD1. This CDR3 region has 16 residues. Per germline, CDR1 MGHRA and CDR2 YSYEKL. Trimming cost V 9 bases and J 6 bases; bases outside gene matches: 15. The CDR3 here is CASRPIRGRGPGELFF. The CDR3 region has the DNA TGCGCCAGTAGGCCTATCCGGGGCAGGGGGCCCGGGGAGCTGTTTTTT.

There are a few counts of this clonotype. Just one base apart from a much larger clone, this may be a read error. J is TRBJ2-7 and V is TRBV11-2; D might be TRBD2 (6 bases). CDR1 and CDR2 from the germline V gene are SGHAT and FQNNGV. This CDR3 has 16 residues. V lost 4 bases and J 2 bases, leaving 18 bases between the germline ends. The CDR3 coding sequence is TGTGCCAGCAGCTACCAGGGAGGAGCGCACCCCTACGAGCAGTACTTC. Translated, it gives CASSYQGGAHPYEQYF. Using reference TRBV11-2 and TRBJ2-7 for the parts outside the CDR3, the full variable domain is EAGVAQSPRYKIIEKRQSVAFWCNPISGHATLYWYQQILGQGPKLLIQFQNNGVVDDSQLPKDRFSAERLKGVDSTLKIQPAKLEDSAVYLCASSYQGGAHPYEQYFGPGTRLTVT.

On this clonotype: Sequence at one end of the junction differs from germline and may be a read error. The CDR3 here is CAIMRGQSTNTQYF. The CDR3 region has the DNA TGTGCCATCATGAGGGGACAGAGCACAAATACGCAGTATTTT. This sequence joins TRBV10-3 and TRBJ2-3; 7 bases map to TRBD1. The CDR3 spans 14 residues. Germline V lookup: CDR1 ENHRY, CDR2 SYGVKD.

The chain has TRBV4-2 and TRBJ2-3, with 9 nucleotides matching TRBD1. Germline loops: CDR1 LGHNA, CDR2 YNFKEQ. The CDR3 consists of 12 residues. With V trimmed by 10 bases and J by 6 bases, 5 bases remained unmatched. Here the CDR3 DNA reads TGTGCCAACAGACAGGGGGAGGATACGCAGTATTTT. This sequence encodes CANRQGEDTQYF.

The rearrangement uses TRBV11-2 and TRBJ2-3; D is undetermined. The CDR3 runs to 12 residues. The germline V gene has CDR1 SGHAT and CDR2 FQNNGV. Between the trimmed V and J ends, which lost 5 bases and 8 bases, there was a span of 11 bases. The CDR3 DNA reads as TGTGCCAGCAGCGTGGATCGAATTACGCAGTATTTT. It yields the protein CASSVDRITQYF. Full variable domain (remainder filled in from reference TRBV11-2 and TRBJ2-3): EAGVAQSPRYKIIEKRQSVAFWCNPISGHATLYWYQQILGQGPKLLIQFQNNGVVDDSQLPKDRFSAERLKGVDSTLKIQPAKLEDSAVYLCASSVDRITQYFGPGTRLTVL.